This T cell receptor (beta chain) was found in a study of cytomegalovirus exposure and HLA in healthy donors. Findings of the study overall: A later analysis linked a missense DCLRE1C variant to TCR beta V- and J-gene trimming. Roughly even sequencing depth across donors was the assumption behind the presence/absence analyses. Serostatus for CMV was the only available immune exposure information.

Of note for this clone: No antigen is known for it.

The CDR3 extends over 13 amino acids. V was shortened by 5 bases and J by 2 bases, with 6 bases between the two germline ends. Germline V lookup: CDR1 LNHNV, CDR2 YYDKDF (reference sequence). Researchers ran the PCR with 60 Vbeta and 13 Jbeta primers. Clones were sequenced by immunoSEQ multiplex PCR, and TCRdb holds only the in-frame ones, with some missing. Altogether about 130,000 clones are present, approximately 80% being singletons, with the ten largest covering almost 3%. The chain joins TRBV15 to TRBJ2-2, with D hard to call. Material for sequencing was PBMCs. The TCR sequence derives from a woman aged 18 to 35 in good health and CMV-seropositive. DNA of the CDR3: TGTGCCACCAGCTTGGCTAACACCGGGGAGCTGTTTTTT. Protein sequence: CATSLANTGELFF.